The rows below give T cell receptor beta chains drawn from one sample of a study of T cell responses to AZD1222 COVID-19 vaccine. Clones were read by immunoSEQ multiplex PCR, and TCRdb kept only the in-frame ones, dropping some. This repertoire shows about 85,000 clones, 80% to 90% found once; its top ten account for roughly 7.6%. The sequences come from peripheral blood, collected on day 0 of AZD1222 vaccination. The receptors stem from an adult in good health. CDR3s include the opening cysteine and the closing phenylalanine or tryptophan. Fields, in order: CDR3 DNA, CDR3 protein, J gene, V gene, clone size, D gene. The D gene is left open where the match is weak. Clone size is given for some rows only: seen once, a few or many times, or a class if the clone is expanded.

TGTGCCAGCTCACCAGAGGGGACAGGGGGCCAGCCCCAGCATTTT	CASSPEGTGGQPQHF	TRBJ1-5	TRBV18	NA	TRBD1
TGTGCCAGCAGCCCAGCGACAGGGATCTATGGCTACACCTTC	CASSPATGIYGYTF	TRBJ1-2	TRBV14	NA	TRBD1
TGTGCCAGCAGTGAAGTGGGACAGGGGGGAACTGAAGCTTTCTTT	CASSEVGQGGTEAFF	TRBJ1-1	TRBV6-1	NA	TRBD1
TGTGCTAGCAGCCCCTACTCTGGAAACACCATATATTTT	CASSPYSGNTIYF	TRBJ1-3	TRBV7-7	NA	NA
TGTGCCACCAGTGATCCGTTACAGGGGCTAGGTAAGCAGTTCTTC	CATSDPLQGLGKQFF	TRBJ2-1	TRBV24-1	NA	TRBD1
TGTGCCACCAGCAGAGCCCTTGACAGGTACGAGCAGTACTTC	CATSRALDRYEQYF	TRBJ2-7	TRBV15	NA	NA
TGTGCCAGCAGTTTGAAGGGTAATCAGCCCCAGCATTTT	CASSLKGNQPQHF	TRBJ1-5	TRBV12-3/TRBV12-4	few	NA
TGTGCCAGCAGTGAGGGCCGGGCCTCCCCCCAGCATTTT	CASSEGRASPQHF	TRBJ1-5	TRBV6-1	NA	NA
TGTGCCAGCAGCCAAGAAGGGAAGGGCCTCGTTCCCCAGTACTTC	CASSQEGKGLVPQYF	TRBJ2-5	TRBV3-1/TRBV3-2	NA	NA
TGTGCCAGCAGCGGAACGGAACGGGCCGGGGCCCAGTACTTC	CASSGTERAGAQYF	TRBJ2-5	TRBV6-5	once	NA
TGCGCCAGCAGCTTGGCTCCAGGGAACTATGGCTACACCTTC	CASSLAPGNYGYTF	TRBJ1-2	TRBV5-1	NA	NA
TGTGCCAGCAGTGCATTTGCTGATACGCAGTATTTT	CASSAFADTQYF	TRBJ2-3	TRBV25-1	NA	NA
TGCGCCAGCAGCCCCGCCCAGGGTCGGACTGAAGCTTTCTTT	CASSPAQGRTEAFF	TRBJ1-1	TRBV5-1	NA	NA
TGTGCAAGTCGCTCAGAATATAGCAATCAGCCCCAGCATTTT	CASRSEYSNQPQHF	TRBJ1-5	TRBV12-2	NA	NA
TGCGCCAGCAGCCCCCTAGAGTCCTCCTACAATGAGCAGTTCTTC	CASSPLESSYNEQFF	TRBJ2-1	TRBV5-1	NA	NA
TGTGCCAGCAGCTTGGGGGTGGGCGGGGACCAGCCCCAGCATTTT	CASSLGVGGDQPQHF	TRBJ1-5	TRBV5-4	NA	NA
TGCGCCAGCAGTCCCCAGACAGGACAGGAAGGGTTGATAAGTCAGCCCCAGCATTTT	CASSPQTGQEGLISQPQHF	TRBJ1-5	TRBV23-1	NA	TRBD1
TGTGCCAGCAGCTTAGGGCAGGGGTCCTACAATGAGCAGTTCTTC	CASSLGQGSYNEQFF	TRBJ2-1	TRBV7-2	once	NA
TGTGCCAGCAGCTTAGACCCACAGGGATCAAGGTGGACTGAAGCTTTCTTT	CASSLDPQGSRWTEAFF	TRBJ1-1	TRBV11-2	few	NA
TGTGCCAGCAGCTCGACTAGCGGGGGACTGCGGAACACCGGGGAGCTGTTTTTT	CASSSTSGGLRNTGELFF	TRBJ2-2	TRBV7-9	NA	TRBD2
TGTGCCAGTAGTCGGGCCTTTGTAGCCAAAAACATTCAGTACTTC	CASSRAFVAKNIQYF	TRBJ2-4	TRBV19	NA	NA
TGTGCCAGCAGCCAAGTAAGGGATGAAGCTTTCTTT	CASSQVRDEAFF	TRBJ1-1	TRBV4-2	NA	NA
TGTGCCAGCAGCAGCTGGGGACAGGGAGAAAATGGCTACACCTTC	CASSSWGQGENGYTF	TRBJ1-2	TRBV7-9	NA	TRBD1
TGTGCCAGCAGCCAAACACAGGGAAACACCATATATTTT	CASSQTQGNTIYF	TRBJ1-3	TRBV3-1/TRBV3-2	NA	NA
TGTGCCAGCAGCTGGACTGATACCTACGAGCAGTACTTC	CASSWTDTYEQYF	TRBJ2-7	TRBV7-6	NA	NA
TGTGCCACCCTTAGGGCAGGGTTCGGCACTGAAGCTTTCTTT	CATLRAGFGTEAFF	TRBJ1-1	TRBV6-5	NA	NA
TGTGCCAGCAGCTTAACGGACAGGGGAACCTACGAGCAGTACTTC	CASSLTDRGTYEQYF	TRBJ2-7	TRBV7-2	NA	TRBD1